The clone carrying this TCR beta chain was counted a few times. Its specificity is not known. This sample was taken from a study of regulatory T cells in long-lasting Graves disease. Overall study findings and caveats: TRBV28, TRBJ1-2 and TRBJ2-5 were favored in persistent disease.

CDR1 and CDR2 from the germline V gene are MGHRA and YSYEKL. Losses at the gene ends were 3 bases for V and 7 bases for J; bases not matched to a gene: 11. CDR3 size: 17 residues. Time point specified: newly diagnosed GD, antithyroid drugs for less than 3 months. The authors made the TCR library using RNA they extracted from PBMCs. For TCR beta, libraries came from iRepertoire HTBI primers and Arm-PCR of CDR3 regions. TCRdb re-analysed the multiplex PCR reads in MiXCR, keeping a single row per CDR3 protein. The table lists over 500,000 distinct CDR3 sequences, 16% of them singletons. These data were also filed under a second study, of T cells in Graves' hyperthyroidism and ophthalmopathy.

This receptor was identified in a man younger than 35 with Graves disease. This material consisted of peripheral blood mononuclear cells (PBMCs), taken at new diagnosis, from a patient treated with antithyroid drugs. The chain combines TRBV4-1 with TRBJ2-1, with 11 bases aligning to TRBD2. The CDR3 protein is CASSHDISGRAHNEQFF. CDR3 in DNA: TGCGCCAGCAGCCACGACATTAGCGGGAGGGCGCATAATGAGCAGTTCTTC.